This paragraph covers one TCR beta chain sequence. What antigen it recognizes has not been identified. Per-base quality was not reported, and no clone a single base away is much larger than it. Reading the germline V gene (reference sequence) gives CDR1 LNHDA and CDR2 SQIVND. There are 15 amino acids in the CDR3, from cysteine to phenylalanine inclusive. Solely the CDR3 DNA is kept, with 45 bases framed from the first base. Ends trimmed: V by 6 bases, J by 3 bases; bases unmatched to a gene: 4. This record belongs to a study of blood T cell repertoires in COVID-19 (dated by TCRdb to 2020 to 2021). Describing the broader study: Collaborator samples came from the United States, Italy and Spain and covered acute and convalescent phases of COVID-19. The material from the prospective study consisted of cDNA or gDNA derived from T cells, B-cell-depleted T cells, or PBMCs. Subjects who had been exposed to COVID-19, were actively infected with it, or had recovered from it provided the deeply sampled blood TCRbeta repertoires that made up the dataset. The repertoires were released in a freely available public database meant as a resource for research on the immune response to SARS-CoV-2. Samples were obtained from the ongoing ImmuneRACE study (first 160 participants) and from about 1,300 subjects provided by 6 global collaborators. A de-identified subject ID, COVID-19 status, age in years and sex were almost always included in the sample metadata. Where available, HLA class I and class II types were obtained from metadata supplied by the sample provider rather than from assay-based typing. On the study overall, not on this receptor specifically: Clinical and demographic metadata were provided uncurated, with the amount varying by source and participant.

Whole blood was collected in K2EDTA tubes by collaborating institutions according to the institutions' own protocols. Collaborator samples were shipped for TCRbeta analysis as frozen whole blood, isolated PBMCs, or DNA extracted from either sample type. TCRbeta CDR3 regions were amplified from genomic DNA using the immunoSEQ Assay, a bias-controlled multiplex PCR. In the authors' own workflow: Within the assay, amplification of reference gene primers was used to estimate how many nucleated cells each sample contained. Sequence reads were collapsed and filtered to measure the absolute abundance of every unique TCRbeta CDR3 rearrangement. For each sample, productive Simpson clonality was calculated as the square root of Simpson's diversity index across productive rearrangements. The table was pulled from immuneACCESS by TCRdb, which kept in-frame rearrangements only. Such tables lose some clones; where checked, under half of the loss comes from unresolved V genes, and the rest has no known cause. The V and J calls and the clone size are those of that table, but D and trimming were determined from the DNA. The sample includes about 14,000 clones, with approximately 82% observed a single time. Roughly 30% of the sample rests with the top ten.

The receptor was derived from a woman between 45 and 60 years old with active or convalescent COVID-19. The sequencing input was peripheral blood. The rearrangement joined TRBV19 to TRBJ1-4; 10 central bases correspond to TRBD1. CDR3 protein: CASRPGTGANEKLFF. The nucleotide sequence is TGTGCCAGTAGGCCCGGGACAGGGGCTAATGAAAAACTGTTTTTT.